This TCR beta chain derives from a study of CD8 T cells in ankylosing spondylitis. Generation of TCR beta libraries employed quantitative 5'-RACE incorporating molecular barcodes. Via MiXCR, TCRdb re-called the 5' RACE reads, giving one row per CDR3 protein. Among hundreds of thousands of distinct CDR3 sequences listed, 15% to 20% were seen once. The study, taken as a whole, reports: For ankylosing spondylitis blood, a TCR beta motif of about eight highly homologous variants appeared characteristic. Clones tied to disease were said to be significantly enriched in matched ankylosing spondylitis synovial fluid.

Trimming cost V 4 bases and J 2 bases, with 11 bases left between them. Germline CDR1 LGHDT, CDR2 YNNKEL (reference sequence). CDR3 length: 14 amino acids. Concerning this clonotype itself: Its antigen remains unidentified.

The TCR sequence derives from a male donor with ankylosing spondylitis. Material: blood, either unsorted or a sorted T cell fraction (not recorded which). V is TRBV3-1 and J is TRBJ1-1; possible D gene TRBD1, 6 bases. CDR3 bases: TGTGCCAGCAGCCGAGAACAGGGAAACACTGAAGCTTTCTTT. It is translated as CASSREQGNTEAFF. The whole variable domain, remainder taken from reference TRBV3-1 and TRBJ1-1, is DTAVSQTPKYLVTQMGNDKSIKCEQNLGHDTMYWYKQDSKKFLKIMFSYNNKELIINETVPNRFSPKSPDKAHLNLHINSLELGDSAVYFCASSREQGNTEAFFGQGTRLTVV.